This entry lists 10 T cell receptor beta chains sequenced from one sample in a study of T cell repertoires in cytomegalovirus infection. TCRdb called the reads again in MiXCR, with one record for every CDR3 protein. The table records hundreds of thousands of distinct CDR3 sequences, roughly a third of them present only once. These TCRs are of unknown antigen specificity. The source was cultured PBMCs, collected from culture after CMV antigen stimulation. The receptors derive from a human donor in good health (CMV status not recorded). Some clones in this sample may be carry-over from other donors' samples.

The V gene is TRBV7-8, the J gene TRBJ2-7, with D tentatively TRBD1 (6 bases). Per the germline V gene, CDR1 is SGHVS and CDR2 is FQNEAQ. Trimming left V 4 bases short and J 3 bases short, with 13 bases between. The CDR3 has 14 residues. CDR3: CASSSSGQVYEQYF. DNA for the CDR3: TGTGCCAGCAGCTCCTCGGGACAAGTCTACGAGCAGTACTTC.

This chain links TRBV10-3 with TRBJ1-1, with D perhaps TRBD1 (5 bases). The germline V gene encodes CDR1 ENHRY and CDR2 SYGVKD. V gave up 2 bases and J gave up 3 bases, with 7 bases separating them. There are 13 residues in the CDR3. CDR3 sequence: CAISEKQDTEAFF. CDR3 nucleotide sequence: TGTGCCATCAGTGAGAAACAGGACACTGAAGCTTTCTTT.

This clonotype appeared a few times. The J gene is TRBJ1-5, the V gene TRBV5-1; D gene uncertain. This CDR3 region has 15 residues. The V gene lost 4 bases and the J gene lost 0 bases, with 11 bases spanning the gap. Looked up from germline, CDR1 is SGHRS and CDR2 is YFSETQ. In DNA, the CDR3 is TGCGCCAGCAGCCCGACACCATTTAGCAATCAGCCCCAGCATTTT. It is translated as CASSPTPFSNQPQHF.

The V gene is TRBV5-6, the J gene TRBJ2-7, with TRBD2 matching 12 bases. V trimming: 0 bases; J trimming: 5 bases; junction bases outside the gene matches: 9. Germline-derived CDR1 and CDR2 are SGHDT and YYEEEE. The CDR3 is made up of 17 amino acids. The chain's CDR3 is CASSLGERRLAGDEQYV. DNA of the CDR3: TGTGCCAGCAGCTTGGGGGAGAGGCGACTAGCGGGAGACGAGCAGTACGTC.

The rearrangement joins TRBV7-6 to TRBJ1-3; D is unclear. Germline loops: CDR1 SGHVS, CDR2 FNYEAQ. CDR3 length: 16 amino acids. Trimming stripped 4 bases from V and 0 bases from J, with 13 bases between. CDR3 region: CASSSSDLFSGNTIYF. The DNA for the CDR3 is TGTGCCAGCAGCTCTAGTGATCTTTTCTCTGGAAACACCATATATTTT.

This chain uses TRBV20-1 with TRBJ1-1, with 9 bases aligning to TRBD1. The CDR3 has 13 amino acids. Germline V CDR1 and CDR2: DFQATT, SNEGSKA (reference sequence). J was trimmed by 7 bases and V by 3 bases; bases with no gene match: 6. The CDR3 protein is CSARGQGLSEAFF. The CDR3 DNA sequence: TGCAGTGCTAGGGGACAGGGTCTGAGTGAAGCTTTCTTT.

This clonotype was seen a few times. The chain uses TRBV7-2 and TRBJ2-2; the D is unclear. CDR1 and CDR2 (germline): SGHTA, FQGNSA. V lost 8 bases to trimming and J lost 1 base, with 11 bases between them. The CDR3 covers 14 residues. The CDR3 loop is CASRAMGNTGELFF. CDR3 sequence (DNA): TGTGCCAGCCGAGCTATGGGGAACACCGGGGAGCTGTTTTTT.

This clonotype showed up just a few times. This chain uses TRBV12-3 or TRBV12-4 with TRBJ1-1, with TRBD1 as a possible D gene (5 bases). The length of the CDR3 is 15 residues. V dropped 3 bases and J dropped 11 bases, with 22 bases sitting between them. The CDR3 DNA reads TGTGCCAGCAGTTTGACCCGGGACGGGGAGGAAGGCGCTTTCTTT. Its protein product is CASSLTRDGEEGAFF.

This clonotype was seen a few times. This rearrangement joins TRBV5-5 to TRBJ2-5; 10 nucleotides line up with TRBD1. The germline V gene encodes CDR1 SGHKS and CDR2 YYEKEE (reference sequence). Trimming removed 4 bases from V and 2 bases from J; junction bases left unmatched: 11. The length of the CDR3 is 17 residues. The CDR3 DNA reads TGTGCCAGCAGCCGGGGACAGGGGTTTGGGGTGCAAGAGACCCAGTACTTC. It codes for CASSRGQGFGVQETQYF.

This CDR3 is CASSLERAQYF. The CDR3 coding sequence is TGTGCCAGCTCCCTGGAGAGGGCCCAGTACTTC. The chain employs TRBV28 and TRBJ2-5; weak D call: TRBD2 (5 bases). The CDR3 extends over 11 amino acids. Germline-derived CDR1 and CDR2 are MDHEN and SYDVKM. The V end lost 8 bases, the J end lost 9 bases, and 13 bases lay between the germline ends.